This T cell receptor beta chain emerged from a study of neurological immune-mediated disorders. TCRdb reprocessed the 5' RACE reads via MiXCR and lists one record per CDR3 protein. In the table there are about 66,000 distinct CDR3 sequences, roughly 4.4% of which are singletons. Study outcomes and limitations: Phylogenetic grouping assigned the repertoires of 18 of 34 multiple sclerosis patients to a single related-CDR3 cluster, which may represent a signature.

This clonotype was recorded many times. What it binds is not known. The CDR3 sequence is 14 residues long. The germline V gene has CDR1 DFQATT and CDR2 SNEGSKA (reference sequence). Trimming removed 3 bases from V and 4 bases from J, with 12 bases in between. The chain employs TRBV20-1 and TRBJ2-2; TRBD1 is a possible D gene (5 bases). The TCR was taken from a woman aged 70 to 79 with multiple sclerosis. The sequenced sample consisted of PBMCs. Here the CDR3 reads CSARAQGGTGELFF. For the CDR3, the DNA is TGCAGTGCTAGGGCGCAGGGTGGCACCGGGGAGCTGTTTTTT.